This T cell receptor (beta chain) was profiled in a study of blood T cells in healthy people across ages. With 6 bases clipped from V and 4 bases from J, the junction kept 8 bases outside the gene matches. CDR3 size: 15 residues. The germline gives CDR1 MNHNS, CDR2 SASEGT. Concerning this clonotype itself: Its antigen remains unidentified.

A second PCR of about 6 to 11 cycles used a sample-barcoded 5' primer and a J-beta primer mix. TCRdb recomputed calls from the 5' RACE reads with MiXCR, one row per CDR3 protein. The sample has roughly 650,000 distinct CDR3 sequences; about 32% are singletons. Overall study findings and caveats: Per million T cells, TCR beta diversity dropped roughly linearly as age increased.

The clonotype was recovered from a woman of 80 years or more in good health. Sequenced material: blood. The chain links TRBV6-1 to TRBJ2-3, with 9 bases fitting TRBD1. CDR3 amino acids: CASSQWTGVSDTQYF. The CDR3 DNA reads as TGTGCCAGCAGCCAATGGACAGGGGTTTCAGATACGCAGTATTTT.